This T cell receptor (beta chain) was documented in a study of T cell responses to AZD1222 COVID-19 vaccine. Germline V lookup: CDR1 SQVTM, CDR2 ANQGSEA. The CDR3 spans 13 residues. The V end lost 4 bases, the J end lost 1 base, and 9 bases lay between the germline ends. Clones were sequenced by immunoSEQ multiplex PCR, and TCRdb holds only the in-frame ones, with some missing. The sample lists about 120,000 clones, approximately 82% occurring once. The sequencing here drew on peripheral blood, taken 28 days after the second AZD1222 dose. The chain is built from TRBV29-1 and TRBJ2-3; D might be TRBD2 (5 bases). This receptor was taken from an adult who received the AZD1222 COVID-19 vaccine. The CDR3 nucleotides are TGCAGCGTTGTGAGGCGGGGCACAGATACGCAGTATTTT. Its protein is CSVVRRGTDTQYF.